This T cell receptor beta chain was captured in a study of vaccination and CD4 T cells after COVID-19. Study-level information: Each post-COVID sample was drawn after diagnosis, and the median interval was 101 days (range 35 to 161). Stimulation used overlapping spike peptides from SARS-CoV-2, HCoV-NL63, HCoV-OC43 and HCoV-229E. Study results and caveats: Median reactive clonotypes, those recognizing SARS-CoV-2, rose from about 22 to 38, not significantly.

Cultured CD4+ T cell DNA was sequenced using the Oncomine TCR Beta short-read assay. TCRdb independently ran MiXCR on the PCR reads; one entry per CDR3 protein. This sample has about 19,000 distinct CDR3 sequences, with over 40% found just once. This clonotype has only a few counts. The target antigen is unknown. As for treatment: roughly 10-day PBMC culture with coronavirus spike peptide pools or control peptides (ViraFEST assay). Peptide pool stimulation in ViraFEST expanded antigen-specific T cells, whose TCRs were then sequenced. This receptor was identified in a human donor who had recovered from COVID-19. This sample comprised CD4+ T cells from blood, cultured in vitro, obtained after SARS-CoV-2 vaccination.

The chain's CDR3 is CASSPTSRGGFTGELFF. The CDR3, as DNA: TGTGCCAGCAGCCCGACTTCGCGGGGGGGATTCACCGGGGAGCTGTTTTTT. The chain employs TRBV7-2 and TRBJ2-2, with 9 bases identical to TRBD2. J was trimmed by 4 bases and V by 5 bases; bases with no gene match: 11. Germline assignment: CDR1 SGHTA and CDR2 FQGNSA. CDR3 length: 17 amino acids. Supplemented by reference TRBV7-2 and TRBJ2-2, the full variable domain reads GAGVSQSPSNKVTEKGKDVELRCDPISGHTALYWYRQSLGQGLEFLIYFQGNSAPDKSGLPSDRFSAERTGGSVSTLTIQRTQQEDSAVYLCASSPTSRGGFTGELFFGEGSRLTVL.